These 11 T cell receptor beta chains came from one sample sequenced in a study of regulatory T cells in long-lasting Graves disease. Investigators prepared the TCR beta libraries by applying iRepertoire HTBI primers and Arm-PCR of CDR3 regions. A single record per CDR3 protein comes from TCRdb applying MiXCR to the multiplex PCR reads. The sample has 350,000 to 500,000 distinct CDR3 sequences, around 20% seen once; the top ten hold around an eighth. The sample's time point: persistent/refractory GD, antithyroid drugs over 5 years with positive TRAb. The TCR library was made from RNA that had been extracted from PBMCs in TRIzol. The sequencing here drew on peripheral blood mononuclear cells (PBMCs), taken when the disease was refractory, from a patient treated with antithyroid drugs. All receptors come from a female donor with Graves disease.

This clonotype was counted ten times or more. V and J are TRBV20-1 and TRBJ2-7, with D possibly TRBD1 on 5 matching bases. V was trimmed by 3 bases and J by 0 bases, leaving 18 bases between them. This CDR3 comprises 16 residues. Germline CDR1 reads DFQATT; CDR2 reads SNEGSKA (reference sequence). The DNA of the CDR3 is TGCAGTGCTAGTGGGGCCCTACGAGCTGGCTCCTACGAGCAGTACTTC. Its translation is CSASGALRAGSYEQYF.

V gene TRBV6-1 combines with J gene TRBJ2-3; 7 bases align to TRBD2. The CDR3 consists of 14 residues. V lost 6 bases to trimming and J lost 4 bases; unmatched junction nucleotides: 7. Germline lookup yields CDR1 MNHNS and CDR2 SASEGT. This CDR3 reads CASRWEGLSDTQYF. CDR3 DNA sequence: TGTGCCAGCAGGTGGGAGGGCCTCTCAGATACGCAGTATTTT.

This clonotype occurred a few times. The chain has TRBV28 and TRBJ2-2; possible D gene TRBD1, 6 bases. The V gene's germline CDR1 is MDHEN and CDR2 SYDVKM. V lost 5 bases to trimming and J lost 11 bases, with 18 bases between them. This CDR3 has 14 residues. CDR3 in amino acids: CASSLSDRDNELFF. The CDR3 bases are TGTGCCAGCAGTCTCTCCGACCGGGACAACGAGCTGTTTTTT.

This CDR3 is CASSQDRAWNSPLHF. CDR3 DNA sequence: TGTGCCAGCAGCCAAGACAGGGCTTGGAATTCACCCCTCCACTTT. V is TRBV3-1 and J is TRBJ1-6, with a weak D call TRBD1 (5 bases). This CDR3 is built from 15 residues. CDR1 and CDR2 (germline): LGHDT, YNNKEL (reference sequence). The ends were cut back, 0 bases at V and 7 bases at J, with 10 bases in the middle. Full variable domain (outside the CDR3, taken from reference TRBV3-1 and TRBJ1-6): DTAVSQTPKYLVTQMGNDKSIKCEQNLGHDTMYWYKQDSKKFLKIMFSYNNKELIINETVPNRFSPKSPDKAHLNLHINSLELGDSAVYFCASSQDRAWNSPLHFGNGTRLTVT.

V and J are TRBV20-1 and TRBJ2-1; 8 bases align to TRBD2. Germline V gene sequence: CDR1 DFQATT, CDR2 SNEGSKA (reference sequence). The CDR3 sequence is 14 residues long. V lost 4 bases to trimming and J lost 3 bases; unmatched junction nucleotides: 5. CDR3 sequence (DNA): TGCAGTGCTAATCTAGCGGGTTTCTACAATGAGCAGTTCTTC. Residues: CSANLAGFYNEQFF.

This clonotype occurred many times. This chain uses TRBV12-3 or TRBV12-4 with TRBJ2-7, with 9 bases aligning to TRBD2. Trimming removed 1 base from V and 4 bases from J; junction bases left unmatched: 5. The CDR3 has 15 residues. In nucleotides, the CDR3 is TGTGCCAGCAGTTTAGACCTAGCGGGGAATTACGAGCAGTACTTC. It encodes CASSLDLAGNYEQYF.

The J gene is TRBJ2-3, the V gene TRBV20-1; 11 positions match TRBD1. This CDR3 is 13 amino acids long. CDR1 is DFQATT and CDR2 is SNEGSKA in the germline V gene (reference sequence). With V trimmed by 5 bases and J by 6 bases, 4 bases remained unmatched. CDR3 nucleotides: TGCAGTGCTGGGGGACAGGGGGAGGATACGCAGTATTTT. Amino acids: CSAGGQGEDTQYF.

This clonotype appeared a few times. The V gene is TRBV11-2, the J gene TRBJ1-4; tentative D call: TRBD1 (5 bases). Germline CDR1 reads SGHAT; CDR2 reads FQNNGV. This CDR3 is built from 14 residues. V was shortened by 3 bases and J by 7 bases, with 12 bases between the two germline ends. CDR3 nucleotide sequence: TGTGCCAGCAGCTTGAGGGGTCTGGGTGAAAAACTGTTTTTT. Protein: CASSLRGLGEKLFF.

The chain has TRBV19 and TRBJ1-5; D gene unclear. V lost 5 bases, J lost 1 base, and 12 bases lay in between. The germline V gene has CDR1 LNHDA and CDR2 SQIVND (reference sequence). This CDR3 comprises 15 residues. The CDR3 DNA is TGTGCCAGTAGTCGAAGGACCGGGAGCAATCAGCCCCAGCATTTT. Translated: CASSRRTGSNQPQHF.

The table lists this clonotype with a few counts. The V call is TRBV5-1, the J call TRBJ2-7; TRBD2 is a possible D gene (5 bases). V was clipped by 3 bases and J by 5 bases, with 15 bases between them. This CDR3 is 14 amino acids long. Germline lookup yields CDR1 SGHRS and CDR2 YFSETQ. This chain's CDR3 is CASSSLSAGNEQYF. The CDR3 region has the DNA TGCGCCAGCAGCTCGTTGAGCGCCGGGAACGAGCAGTACTTC.

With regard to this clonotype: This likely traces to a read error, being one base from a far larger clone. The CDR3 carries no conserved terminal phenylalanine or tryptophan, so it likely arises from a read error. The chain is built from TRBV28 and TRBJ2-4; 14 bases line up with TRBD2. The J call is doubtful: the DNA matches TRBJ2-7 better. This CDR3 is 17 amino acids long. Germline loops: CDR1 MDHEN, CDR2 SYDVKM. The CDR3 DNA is TGTGCCAGCAGTTCCCAGGGACTAGCGGGAGTGGGGTACGAGCAGTACCTC. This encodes CASSSQGLAGVGYEQYL.